This T cell receptor beta chain was identified in a study of glioma-infiltrating T cells after dendritic cell vaccination. For the study at large: Treatment, given 2003 to 2012, was autologous tumor lysate-pulsed dendritic cell vaccination. Dendritic cells derived from monocytes and pulsed with autologous tumor lysate formed the vaccine. At biweekly intervals, patients got three intradermal dendritic cell vaccine injections.

As to time point: after dendritic cell vaccination, including at tumor progression/relapse. Sequencing was performed with immunoSEQ multiplex PCR; in TCRdb, only in-frame clones are kept and a portion is missing. Found here are 72,000 or so clones, around 90% of them singletons; the top ten hold around 2.4%. The sequence was obtained from a human donor with glioblastoma. The sample here was blood, taken after dendritic cell vaccination.

This CDR3 is CASSPWVGDSTDTQYF. In nucleotides, the CDR3 is TGTGCCAGCTCACCCTGGGTGGGGGACTCTACAGATACGCAGTATTTT. This chain connects TRBV18 to TRBJ2-3; D possibly corresponds to TRBD2 (6 bases). This CDR3 is built from 16 residues. Germline V gives CDR1 KGHSH, CDR2 LQKENI. V shed 3 bases and J shed 3 bases, with 16 bases lying between them.